This TCR beta chain was obtained from a study of cytomegalovirus exposure and HLA in healthy donors. 60 Vbeta and 13 Jbeta primers were used in PCR. Clones were sequenced by immunoSEQ multiplex PCR, and TCRdb holds only the in-frame ones, with some missing. The sample carries under 200,000 clones, 75% to 90% recorded once. The sample taken for sequencing was PBMCs. The clonotype was recovered from a young woman in good health and CMV-seronegative.

The CDR3 region is CASRKSGLGVYNEQFF. The CDR3 coding sequence is TGTGCCAGCAGGAAATCTGGACTAGGGGTCTACAATGAGCAGTTCTTC. This rearrangement joins TRBV2 to TRBJ2-1; 7 bases are shared with TRBD2. The CDR3 is 16 amino acids. The trim removed 6 bases at V and 3 bases at J, leaving 11 bases unmatched. Germline values: CDR1 SNHLY, CDR2 FYNNEI.